This T cell receptor beta chain derives from a study of OX40 agonist ivuxolimab in advanced cancers. About the research overall: People in dose escalation had one of these cancers: hepatocellular carcinoma, melanoma, renal cell or head and neck cancer. Partial responses were achieved by three patients: one hepatocellular carcinoma, two cutaneous melanoma. Study results and caveats: Partial responders at 0.1-3.0 mg/kg had among the lowest clonal expansion. Some nonresponders additionally presented with little normalized T-cell clonal expansion.

Clones were sequenced by immunoSEQ multiplex PCR, and TCRdb holds only the in-frame ones, with some missing. The table includes 50,000 or so clones, approximately 88% detected once. Trimming pared 1 base from V and 7 bases from J, leaving 11 bases between. Per germline, CDR1 PRHDT and CDR2 FYEKMQ (reference sequence). The CDR3 sequence is 13 residues long. A word on this clone: The antigen remains unidentified.

The chain employs TRBV13 and TRBJ2-7; maybe TRBD2 (5 bases). The sequences come from CD4+ or CD8+ T cells sorted from blood, collected in a trial of the OX40 agonist ivuxolimab. This receptor was taken from an adult with an advanced solid tumor such as melanoma, head and neck, liver or kidney cancer. In DNA form, the CDR3 reads TGTGCCAGCAGCTTAGAAGGACTGGGGGAGCAGTACTTC. Its translation is CASSLEGLGEQYF.